This T cell receptor (beta chain) was sequenced in a study of OX40 agonist ivuxolimab in advanced cancers. CDR1 and CDR2 from the germline V gene are SGHVS and FQNEAQ. The CDR3 is made up of 15 amino acids. The protocol was immunoSEQ multiplex PCR, while the TCRdb copy is restricted to in-frame clones and leaves out a portion. The profile covers around 50,000 clones, with about 88% appearing a single time and around 12% taken by the ten largest. Regarding this clone: The junction departs from germline at one end; a sequencing error may be responsible.

V and J are TRBV7-8 and TRBJ1-2; TRBD1 matches at 10 bases. The TCR comes from an adult with an advanced solid tumor such as melanoma, head and neck, liver or kidney cancer. The sample consisted of CD4+ or CD8+ T cells sorted from blood, taken in a trial of the OX40 agonist ivuxolimab. The CDR3 spells CASSVAGTGVHGYTF. The CDR3 DNA sequence: TGTGCCAGCAGCGTAGCCGGGACAGGGGTACATGGCTACACCTTC.